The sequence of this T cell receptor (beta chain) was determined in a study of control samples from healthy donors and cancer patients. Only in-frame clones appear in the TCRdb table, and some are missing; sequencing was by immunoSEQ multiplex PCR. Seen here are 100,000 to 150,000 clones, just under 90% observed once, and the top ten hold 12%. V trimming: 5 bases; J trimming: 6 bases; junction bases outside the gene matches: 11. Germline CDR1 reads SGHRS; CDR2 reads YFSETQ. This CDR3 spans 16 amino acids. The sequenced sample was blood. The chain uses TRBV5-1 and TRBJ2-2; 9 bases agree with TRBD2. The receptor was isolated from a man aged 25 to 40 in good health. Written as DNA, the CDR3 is TGCGCCAGCAGTAGCCTGATAGCGGGGGTCGCCGGGGAGCTGTTTTTT. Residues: CASSSLIAGVAGELFF.